Shown below are 27 T cell receptor beta chains from a single sample sequenced in a study of tumor-infiltrating lymphocytes in primary liver carcinoma. The input was around 0.5 ug total RNA; TCR beta cDNA was made from it with a constant-region primer. Three nested multiplex PCR rounds of slightly modified ARM-PCR generated TCR beta libraries. Each of the first two PCR rounds ran nine to ten cycles with TRBV1-TRBV30 forward and C-beta reverse primers. Each CDR3 protein gets one entry after TCRdb re-called the multiplex PCR reads with MiXCR. Of a few hundred thousand distinct CDR3 sequences detected, around three fifths appear once; the ten largest clones hold about 18%. Unsorted whole blood supplied the blood RNA, and germline DNA was isolated too. Sequencing used peripheral blood. The receptors come from a woman in her twenties or thirties with primary liver carcinoma and hepatitis B virus infection.

This clonotype has at least ten counts. The chain employs TRBV6-5 and TRBJ2-7, with D uncertain. Looked up from germline, CDR1 is MNHEY and CDR2 is SVGAGI. The CDR3 is 14 residues long. The V gene lost 10 bases and the J gene lost 2 bases, with 18 bases spanning the gap. The CDR3, as DNA: TGTGCCACCATACCAAGGAACAATCCCTACGAGCAGTACTTC. Translating gives CATIPRNNPYEQYF.

As for this clonotype: A read error may be the cause here, since a much bigger clone is one base away. The V call is TRBV4-3, the J call TRBJ1-2; 7 bases map to TRBD1. CDR1 and CDR2 (germline): LGHNA, YSLEER. The CDR3 is 19 residues long. The CDR3, as DNA: TGCGCCAGCAACCAAGATGGGGGTAACAGGGGAGTTGGGAACTATGGCTACACCTTC. Translated, it gives CASNQDGGNRGVGNYGYTF.

The CDR3 nucleotides are TGTGCCAGCAGCCAAGTACTCAGGGGGCCGGGGAGCTCTGGGGCCAACGTCCTGACTTTC. This encodes CASSQVLRGPGSSGANVLTF. V is TRBV14 and J is TRBJ2-6; 8 nucleotides align to TRBD1. The CDR3 has 20 residues. Germline V CDR1 and CDR2: SGHDN, FVKESK. Trimming removed 1 base from V and 0 bases from J; junction bases left unmatched: 11.

This clonotype occurred a few times. J is TRBJ2-2 and V is TRBV7-3; unclear D gene. This CDR3 comprises 16 residues. Germline V CDR1 and CDR2: SGHTA, FQGTGA. Trimming left V 1 base short and J 0 bases short, with 9 bases between. The CDR3 region is CASSLMSTANTGELFF. The CDR3 DNA reads as TGTGCCAGCAGCTTAATGAGTACGGCGAACACCGGGGAGCTGTTTTTT. Full variable domain (remainder filled in from reference TRBV7-3 and TRBJ2-2): GAGVSQTPSNKVTEKGKYVELRCDPISGHTALYWYRQSLGQGPEFLIYFQGTGAADDSGLPNDRFFAVRPEGSVSTLKIQRTERGDSAVYLCASSLMSTANTGELFFGEGSRLTVL.

CDR3 bases: TGTGCCAGCGATGGGGGATCCTCTTTACCGGGAGGATACAATGAGCAGTTCTTC. It is translated as CASDGGSSLPGGYNEQFF. The chain carries TRBV6-1 and TRBJ2-1; the match to TRBD2 covers 7 bases. This CDR3 contains 18 residues. Trimming cost V 8 bases and J 4 bases; bases outside gene matches: 20. Germline values: CDR1 MNHNS, CDR2 SASEGT.

A remark on this clonotype: This clone may be a read error of a much larger clone one base away. The chain has TRBV12-3 or TRBV12-4 and TRBJ2-5; the D is unclear. This CDR3 is 12 amino acids long. CDR3 in DNA: TGTACCAGCAGTTTGAAGAAAGAGACCCAGTACTTC. Translating gives CTSSLKKETQYF.

Remarks on this clonotype: A much larger clone lies one base from this, so it may be a read error. V gene TRBV29-1 combines with J gene TRBJ2-7; D is possibly TRBD2 (5 bases). The CDR3 is 11 amino acids. Germline V gene lookup returns CDR1 SQVTM and CDR2 ANQGSEA. V was trimmed by 5 bases and J by 3 bases, leaving 8 bases between them. CDR3 nucleotides: TGCAGCGTTAATCGGGGCTACGAGCAGTACTTC. It specifies CSVNRGYEQYF.

Notes on this clonotype: At one end, the junction sequence differs from germline, possibly due to a read error. The chain links TRBV12-3 or TRBV12-4 to TRBJ1-2, with D perhaps TRBD1 (6 bases). The CDR3 is 15 residues long. This CDR3 reads CASRPQGHPNYGYAF. CDR3 coding DNA: TGTGCCAGCAGACCTCAGGGACATCCTAACTATGGCTACGCCTTC.

This clonotype was observed once. One junction end does not reproduce the germline sequence, and a read error may be involved. The chain has TRBV5-6 and TRBJ2-5, with D possibly being TRBD1 or TRBD2 (5 bases each). The germline CDR1 and CDR2 sequences are SGHDT and YYEEEE. The CDR3 is 14 amino acids. The CDR3 loop is CASSRGTAKEAQYF. The CDR3 DNA reads TGTGCCAGCAGCCGTGGGACGGCTAAAGAGGCCCAGTACTTC.

This rearrangement joins TRBV10-3 to TRBJ2-1, with 8 bases that match TRBD2. CDR1 and CDR2 (germline): ENHRY, SYGVKD. The CDR3 is 18 amino acids. Trimming cost V 2 bases and J 2 bases; bases outside gene matches: 11. CDR3 in DNA: TGTGCCATCAGTGAGAGATATAGCGGGGAGCGCCCCTACAATGAGCAGTTCTTC. It specifies CAISERYSGERPYNEQFF.

The J gene is TRBJ2-7, the V gene TRBV6-1, with 10 positions matching TRBD1. The CDR3 runs 14 residues. Germline trimming cut 4 bases from V and 1 base from J; bases unmatched to any gene: 1. CDR1 MNHNS and CDR2 SASEGT come from the germline V gene. The CDR3: CASSVGQGSYEQYF. The CDR3 nucleotides are TGTGCCAGCAGTGTGGGACAGGGGTCCTACGAGCAGTACTTC.

For this clonotype: A read error may be the cause here, since a much bigger clone is one base away. V is TRBV4-1 and J is TRBJ2-5; TRBD2 is a possible D gene (5 bases). Trimming removed 3 bases at V and 1 base at J, with 9 bases between. Germline V gene lookup returns CDR1 MGHRA and CDR2 YSYEKL. The CDR3 spans 14 residues. CDR3 coding DNA: TGCGCCAGCAGCCAGAGGACTGTCCAAGAGACCCAGTACTTC. The encoded protein is CASSQRTVQETQYF.

With respect to this clonotype: Possible read error: a much larger clone is one base away. The rearrangement uses TRBV6-2 or TRBV6-3 and TRBJ2-1, with D maybe TRBD2 (5 bases). V shed 2 bases and J shed 4 bases, with 15 bases lying between them. Germline V gene lookup returns CDR1 MNHEY and CDR2 SVGEGT. The CDR3 runs 16 residues. In nucleotides, the CDR3 is TGTGCCAGCAGTTACGGGCGGCGGGTCCCTTACAATGAGCAGTTCTTC. Amino acid sequence: CASSYGRRVPYNEQFF.

In regard to this clonotype: A read error may explain this, as a much larger clone is one base away. The V call is TRBV29-1, the J call TRBJ2-5; a weak D match, TRBD1 (6 bases). V was trimmed by 5 bases and J by 4 bases, leaving 14 bases between them. The CDR3 covers 13 residues. Germline V gene sequence: CDR1 SQVTM, CDR2 ANQGSEA. The CDR3 nucleotides are TGCAGCGTTCGCATTCAGGGGCGAGAGACCCAGTACTTC. This sequence encodes CSVRIQGRETQYF.

Here the CDR3 reads CASRDRWDTEAFF. DNA for the CDR3: TGTGCCAGCAGAGACAGGTGGGACACTGAAGCTTTCTTT. The chain joins TRBV2 to TRBJ1-1, with D possibly TRBD1 on 6 matching bases. In germline, CDR1 is SNHLY, CDR2 FYNNEI. This CDR3 comprises 13 residues. V was shortened by 6 bases and J by 3 bases, with 11 bases between the two germline ends.

The V gene is TRBV20-1, the J gene TRBJ2-5, with D unclear. This CDR3 spans 14 amino acids. V was clipped by 3 bases and J by 1 base, with 12 bases between them. CDR1 and CDR2 (germline): DFQATT, SNEGSKA (reference sequence). CDR3 sequence reads: CSARDLASQETQYF. CDR3 in DNA: TGCAGTGCTAGGGATCTGGCTAGCCAAGAGACCCAGTACTTC.

This clonotype was recorded many times. The chain carries TRBV10-3 and TRBJ2-5; possibly TRBD2 for D (5 bases). V lost 3 bases and J 2 bases, leaving 10 bases between the germline ends. The germline CDR1 and CDR2 sequences are ENHRY and SYGVKD. The CDR3 sequence is 14 residues long. The CDR3 DNA reads as TGTGCCATCAGTGACGGGGTCGCACAAGAGACCCAGTACTTC. Translation gives CAISDGVAQETQYF.

A word on this clonotype: One end of the junction does not line up with germline, which may come from a read error. The rearrangement links TRBV5-5 to TRBJ2-7; no firm D call. Germline loops: CDR1 SGHKS, CDR2 YYEKEE (reference sequence). The CDR3 contains 12 residues. CDR3 DNA sequence: TGTGCCAGCAGCTTCGGTGGCTACGAGCAGGACTTC. Protein product: CASSFGGYEQDF.

Details on this clonotype: It is likely a read error, because the conserved phenylalanine at the end of the CDR3 is missing. The V gene is TRBV11-2, the J gene TRBJ2-3; 11 bases fit TRBD2. CDR1 is SGHAT and CDR2 is FQNNGV in the germline V gene. The CDR3 sequence is 18 residues long. The CDR3 region is CASRPGTSGWASTDTQYY. CDR3 in DNA: TGTGCCAGCAGACCCGGGACTAGCGGATGGGCTAGCACAGATACACAGTATTAT.

Points on this clonotype: Possible read error: a much larger clone is one base away. The rearrangement uses TRBV12-3 or TRBV12-4 and TRBJ2-3; 11 nucleotides align to TRBD2. The CDR3 runs 15 residues. The CDR3 spells CASSFPTSGKDRQYF. DNA for the CDR3: TGTGCCAGCAGTTTCCCGACTAGCGGGAAAGATAGGCAGTATTTT.

The chain's CDR3 is CASPRTGRYEQYF. CDR3 sequence (DNA): TGTGCCAGCCCCCGGACAGGGAGATACGAGCAGTACTTC. The chain combines TRBV11-3 with TRBJ2-7; 8 positions agree with TRBD1. Unmatched junction bases numbered 7, after V lost 8 bases and J lost 4 bases. CDR1 is SGHNT, CDR2 YENEEA, per germline. The CDR3 has 13 residues.

For this clonotype: The junction does not match germline at one end; this may be a read error. This chain connects TRBV6-6 to TRBJ2-4; D gene unclear. CDR1 is MNHNY, CDR2 SVGAGI, per germline (reference sequence). This CDR3 has 14 amino acids. Here the CDR3 reads CVSSDGIAKNIQYF. Here the CDR3 DNA reads TGTGTCAGCTCGGACGGTATAGCCAAAAACATTCAGTACTTC.

In regard to this clonotype: The junction departs from the called germline gene at one end, perhaps through a read error. The chain carries TRBV11-1 and TRBJ2-7; possible D gene TRBD2, 6 bases. The CDR3 contains 14 residues. The germline V gene encodes CDR1 SGHAT and CDR2 FQDESV (reference sequence). The CDR3, as DNA: TGTACCAGCAGCTATGGGCGGGACTCCTACGAGCAGCACTTC. It is translated as CTSSYGRDSYEQHF. Supplemented by reference TRBV11-1 and TRBJ2-7, the full variable domain reads EAEVAQSPRYKITEKSQAVAFWCDPISGHATLYWYRQILGQGPELLVQFQDESVVDDSQLPKDRFSAERLKGVDSTLKIQPAELGDSAMYLCTSSYGRDSYEQHFGPGTRLTVT.

This clonotype was detected many times. In DNA form, the CDR3 reads TGTGCCAGCAGCAGTGACAGGTGGAGGGGTTCCTACGAGCAGTACTTC. Its protein is CASSSDRWRGSYEQYF. The V and J genes are TRBV11-2 and TRBJ2-7; either TRBD1 or TRBD2 may fit D (6 bases each). Trimming left V 5 bases short and J 1 base short, with 18 bases between. Germline lookup yields CDR1 SGHAT and CDR2 FQNNGV. The CDR3 runs 16 residues.

Many counts were recorded for this clonotype. J is TRBJ2-2 and V is TRBV5-4; either TRBD1 or TRBD2 may supply D (5 bases each). This CDR3 has 14 amino acids. V was pared by 9 bases and J by 4 bases, with 16 bases between. Germline V gene sequence: CDR1 SGHNT, CDR2 YYREEE (reference sequence). CDR3 nucleotide sequence: TGTGCCACCGGAGCGGACATTTTCACCGGGGAGCTGTTTTTT. Translated, it gives CATGADIFTGELFF.

Only one count was recorded for this clonotype. The junction does not match germline at one end; this may be a read error. CDR3 sequence (DNA): TGTGCCAGCAGCTTATTTCTAGGGGGAGTCACAGATACGCAGTACTTT. This gives the protein CASSLFLGGVTDTQYF. The chain combines TRBV11-2 with TRBJ2-3, with D maybe TRBD1 (6 bases). Per germline, CDR1 SGHAT and CDR2 FQNNGV. The CDR3 loop spans 16 amino acids. The complete variable domain, with remaining parts taken from reference TRBV11-2 and TRBJ2-3, reads EAGVAQSPRYKIIEKRQSVAFWCNPISGHATLYWYQQILGQGPKLLIQFQNNGVVDDSQLPKDRFSAERLKGVDSTLKIQPAKLEDSAVYLCASSLFLGGVTDTQYFGPGTRLTVL.

Concerning this clonotype itself: This may be a read error: a much more frequent sequence differs by one nucleotide. The chain uses TRBV12-3 or TRBV12-4 and TRBJ1-5, with D perhaps TRBD1 (6 bases). With 2 bases removed from V and 2 bases from J, the gap between germline ends came to 10 bases. CDR3 length equals 15 residues. DNA for the CDR3: TGTGCCAGCAGTTTAAACAGGGAACGCAATCAGCCCCAGCATTTT. It translates to CASSLNRERNQPQHF.